Sequencing of this TCR beta chain was carried out in a study of blood T cell repertoires in COVID-19. Across the whole study: Donors in the United States, Italy and Spain gave samples during acute or convalescent COVID-19. T cells, B-cell-depleted T cells, or PBMCs provided the cDNA or gDNA that served as material.

Germline V gene data show CDR1 as SGHVS and CDR2 as FNYEAQ. The CDR3 is 15 amino acids. The ends were cut back, 0 bases at V and 2 bases at J, with 11 bases in the middle. In the authors' workflow: Amplification with reference gene primers provided the estimates of nucleated cell counts. TCRdb's copy holds only in-frame clones and misses some; the assay was immunoSEQ multiplex PCR. That table is the source of V, J and clone size, and D and trimming were worked out from the DNA. Of more than 25,000 clones detected, approximately 90% appear once; the ten largest clones hold over 5%. The clonotype comes from a man between 60 and 75 years old with active COVID-19. What was sequenced was peripheral blood. The chain links TRBV7-6 to TRBJ2-7; possibly TRBD1 for D (6 bases). The CDR3, as DNA: TGTGCCAGCAGCTTAGCGGGCAGGGGTACCTACGAGCAGTACTTC. Encoded protein: CASSLAGRGTYEQYF. The full variable domain, with the rest looked up from reference TRBV7-6 and TRBJ2-7, is GAGVSQSPRYKVTKRGQDVALRCDPISGHVSLYWYRQALGQGPEFLTYFNYEAQQDKSGLPNDRFSAERPEGSISTLTIQRTEQRDSAMYRCASSLAGRGTYEQYFGPGTRLTVT.